What follows describes a single T cell receptor beta chain. There is no known antigen for this receptor. Per-base quality was not reported, and no clone a single base away is much larger than it. The sample is drawn from a study of T cells after somatic rescue of genetic block (dated by TCRdb to the early 2020s). Looking at the study overall: The study assessed how robust, over the long term, a T-cell system was when the system had developed through somatic rescue of a genetic block in T-cell development.

Relative to germline, V is 7 bases shorter and J is 3 bases shorter, with 10 bases between their ends. CDR1 and CDR2, looked up from the germline V gene, are SGDLS and YYNGEE. The CDR3 holds 13 amino acids from the cysteine to the phenylalanine. Of the read, only the CDR3 DNA is kept; its 39 bases are in frame from base 1. The library was prepared using the immunoSEQ multiplex PCR assay. This immuneACCESS table, as held by TCRdb, lists in-frame sequences with V and J called but not all clones. Of the missing ones, under half trace to an unresolved V gene in checked studies; the others have no known cause. Recorded for this sample are about 110,000 clones; approximately 90% of them occurred a single time. Approximately 1.4% of the sample belongs to the ten largest clones.

The rearrangement joined TRBV9 to TRBJ2-2; the D gene is possibly TRBD1 or TRBD2, each agreeing over 5 bases. This sequence originates from a woman aged 18 to 35. Sequencing used peripheral blood mononuclear cells (PBMCs). The DNA reads as follows: TGTGCCAGCTCGGGGCGGTACACCGGGGAGCTGTTTTTT. Translated, it reads CASSGRYTGELFF. Reference TRBV9 and TRBJ2-2 proteins supply the regions before and after the CDR3; the full variable domain is: DSGVTQTPKHLITATGQRVTLRCSPRSGDLSVYWYQQSLDQGLQFLIQYYNGEERAKGNILERFSAQQFPDLHSELNLSSLELGDSALYFCASSGRYTGELFFGEGSRLTVL.